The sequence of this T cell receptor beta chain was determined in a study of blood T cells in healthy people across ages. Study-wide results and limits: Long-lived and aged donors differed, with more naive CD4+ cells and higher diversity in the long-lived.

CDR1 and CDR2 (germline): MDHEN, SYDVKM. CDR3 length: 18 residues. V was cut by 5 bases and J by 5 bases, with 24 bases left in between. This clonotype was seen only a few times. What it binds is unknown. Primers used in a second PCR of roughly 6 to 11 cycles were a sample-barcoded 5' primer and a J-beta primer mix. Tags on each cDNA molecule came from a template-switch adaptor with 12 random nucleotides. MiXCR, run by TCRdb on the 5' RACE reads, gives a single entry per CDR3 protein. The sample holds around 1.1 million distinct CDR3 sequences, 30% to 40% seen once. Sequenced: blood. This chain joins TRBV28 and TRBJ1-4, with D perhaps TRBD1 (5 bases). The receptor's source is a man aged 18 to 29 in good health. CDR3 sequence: CASSTDSYMTGSNEKLFF. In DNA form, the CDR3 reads TGTGCCAGCAGTACCGACAGTTACATGACCGGCTCCAATGAAAAACTGTTTTTT.